This TCR beta chain was profiled in a study of T-cell memory formation after mild COVID-19. Study-wide points: For contracting clones, CD4+ ones sat mainly in CM and EM, CD8+ in EMRA. Clonal second-wave expansions that peaked on day 37 had unconfirmed SARS-CoV-2 specificity.

TCRdb ran MiXCR on the 5' RACE reads and lists one entry per CDR3 protein. The sample lists hundreds of thousands of distinct CDR3 sequences; about a sixth were seen once. About this clonotype: Its antigen is unidentified.

This TCR was sampled from a man aged 18 to 29 who had mild COVID-19 (a few samples of this study predate the infection). Cell type and time point are not known. Sequenced: PBMCs or a T cell subset sorted from them (not recorded which).

The CDR3: CASSQHGIQETQYF. The DNA for the CDR3 is TGTGCCAGCAGCCAACATGGGATACAAGAGACCCAGTACTTC. The chain uses TRBV3-1 and TRBJ2-5; D not resolved. The germline gives CDR1 LGHDT, CDR2 YNNKEL (reference sequence). This CDR3 is built from 14 residues. Trimming stripped 2 bases from V and 2 bases from J, with 9 bases between.